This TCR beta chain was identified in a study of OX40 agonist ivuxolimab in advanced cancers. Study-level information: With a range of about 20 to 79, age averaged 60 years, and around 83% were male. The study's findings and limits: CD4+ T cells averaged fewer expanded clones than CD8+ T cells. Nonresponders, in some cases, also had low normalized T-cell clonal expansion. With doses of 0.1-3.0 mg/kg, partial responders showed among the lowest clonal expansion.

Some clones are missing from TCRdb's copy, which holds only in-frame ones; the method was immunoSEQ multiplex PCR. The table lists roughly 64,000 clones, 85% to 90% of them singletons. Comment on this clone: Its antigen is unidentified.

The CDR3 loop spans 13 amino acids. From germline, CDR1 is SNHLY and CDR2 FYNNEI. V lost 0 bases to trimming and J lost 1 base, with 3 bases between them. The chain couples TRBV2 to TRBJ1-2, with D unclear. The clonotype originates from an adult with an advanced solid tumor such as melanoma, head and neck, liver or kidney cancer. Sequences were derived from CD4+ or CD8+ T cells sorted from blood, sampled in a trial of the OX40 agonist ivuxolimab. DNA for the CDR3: TGTGCCAGCAGTGAAGCCAATAACTATGGCTACACCTTC. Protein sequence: CASSEANNYGYTF.